These 17 T cell receptor beta chains share one sample of origin, sequenced in a study of response to subunit inactivated influenza vaccine. TCRdb processed the RT-PCR reads anew with MiXCR; each CDR3 protein has one entry. The data show a few hundred thousand distinct CDR3 sequences, roughly 15% seen once. The input for sequencing was PBMCs from blood, taken roughly 12 days after vaccination. Source of these receptors: a middle-aged man who received an inactivated influenza vaccine.

V usage is TRBV18 and J usage is TRBJ2-7, with TRBD2 as a possible D gene (5 bases). Germline V gene data show CDR1 as KGHSH and CDR2 as LQKENI. The CDR3 length is 14 residues. V was cut by 6 bases and J by 3 bases, with 15 bases left in between. The CDR3 DNA follows: TGTGCCAGCTCCCAAGGAGCGGCCGACTACGAGCAGTACTTC. Translation: CASSQGAADYEQYF.

This rearrangement joins TRBV21-1 to TRBJ1-2; TRBD1, the D gene given by the table, was not confirmed from the DNA. TRBV21-1 is flagged as a pseudogene. The CDR3 runs to 16 residues. CDR3: CASSKDWGQDNYGYTF. DNA of the CDR3: TGTGCCAGCAGCAAAGATTGGGGTCAGGACAACTACGGCTACACCTTC.

This clonotype was picked up a small number of times. This rearrangement joins TRBV7-2 to TRBJ2-7, with TRBD1 matching over 8 bases. The CDR3 runs 16 residues. CDR1 is SGHTA, CDR2 FQGNSA, per germline. J gave up 4 bases and V 0 bases, and 8 bases lay outside the gene matches. CDR3 in amino acids: CASSLALGQAFYEQYF. The CDR3 DNA reads as TGTGCCAGCAGCTTAGCGCTGGGACAGGCTTTTTACGAGCAGTACTTC.

The table lists this clonotype with a few counts. The V gene is TRBV7-6, the J gene TRBJ2-1, with D unresolved. V dropped 5 bases and J dropped 1 base, with 18 bases sitting between them. Germline loops: CDR1 SGHVS, CDR2 FNYEAQ. The CDR3 totals 17 residues. The CDR3 coding sequence is TGTGCCAGCAGCCGGCCTCCCAAAGGGTATTCCTACAATGAGCAGTTCTTC. Its protein product is CASSRPPKGYSYNEQFF.

V and J are TRBV4-2 and TRBJ2-7; 7 bases match TRBD1. V shed 5 bases, J shed 7 bases, and the junction held 8 bases outside the gene matches. Germline V gene data show CDR1 as LGHNA and CDR2 as YNFKEQ. The CDR3 extends over 13 amino acids. The CDR3 region has the DNA TGTGCCAGCAGCAACGCTGACAGGGAAGAGCAGTACTTC. This sequence encodes CASSNADREEQYF.

This chain connects TRBV20-1 to TRBJ2-1; TRBD1 might be the D (5 bases). The CDR3 contains 16 residues. CDR1 and CDR2 from the germline V gene are DFQATT and SNEGSKA (reference sequence). V was clipped by 1 base and J by 1 base, with 14 bases between them. The DNA for the CDR3 is TGCAGTGCTAGAGTAGGGGATTCGCCTTCCTACAATGAGCAGTTCTTC. Translated, it gives CSARVGDSPSYNEQFF.

This clonotype was picked up a small number of times. The rearrangement uses TRBV7-2 and TRBJ1-5, with 7 bases fitting TRBD1. V shed 8 bases and J 2 bases; nucleotides not matched to a gene: 6. The CDR3 is 14 residues long. Per germline, CDR1 SGHTA and CDR2 FQGNSA. The CDR3 DNA reads as TGTGCCAGCTCCGACAGGGTCGGCAATCAGCCCCAGCATTTT. As protein: CASSDRVGNQPQHF.

This clonotype has ten or more counts. This rearrangement joins TRBV2 to TRBJ2-2, with D uncertain. The CDR3 is made up of 12 amino acids. With 5 bases removed from V and 4 bases from J, the gap between germline ends came to 5 bases. Germline CDR1 SNHLY, CDR2 FYNNEI. DNA for the CDR3: TGTGCCAGCAGTTGGGGCACCGGGGAGCTGTTTTTT. As protein: CASSWGTGELFF.

This clonotype has more than one count but fewer than ten. The chain employs TRBV5-1 and TRBJ1-5; 7 positions match TRBD1. The germline gives CDR1 SGHRS, CDR2 YFSETQ. Germline trimming cut 1 base from V and 4 bases from J; bases unmatched to any gene: 5. The length of the CDR3 is 15 residues. CDR3 nucleotides: TGCGCCAGCAGCTTGCAAACAGGGGAAAATCAGCCCCAGCATTTT. Translated: CASSLQTGENQPQHF.

This clonotype was counted many times. The V and J genes are TRBV6-5 and TRBJ2-1, with 9 bases fitting TRBD1. V lost 2 bases to trimming and J lost 6 bases; unmatched junction nucleotides: 2. This CDR3 is built from 14 residues. Per the germline V gene, CDR1 is MNHEY and CDR2 is SVGAGI. CDR3 DNA: TGTGCCAGCAGTTACGTGGACAGGGGCAATGAGCAGTTCTTC. Protein sequence: CASSYVDRGNEQFF.

This clonotype showed up just a few times. J is TRBJ2-7 and V is TRBV11-2, with D possibly being TRBD1 (6 bases). V was clipped by 5 bases and J by 0 bases, with 11 bases between them. There are 14 residues in the CDR3. Germline lookup yields CDR1 SGHAT and CDR2 FQNNGV. CDR3 in DNA: TGTGCCAGCAGCGTAACAGGGACCTCCTACGAGCAGTACTTC. It translates to CASSVTGTSYEQYF.

This clonotype was seen at least ten times. The chain uses TRBV4-1 and TRBJ1-1; no definite D call. The CDR3 loop spans 14 amino acids. V lost 7 bases, J lost 0 bases, and 12 bases lay in between. Germline CDR1 is MGHRA and CDR2 is YSYEKL. CDR3 nucleotide sequence: TGCGCCAGCACCCGGCTGGTTATGAACACTGAAGCTTTCTTT. This sequence encodes CASTRLVMNTEAFF.

The sample holds many counts of this clonotype. The rearrangement uses TRBV14 and TRBJ2-1; 9 bases agree with TRBD1. The germline V gene encodes CDR1 SGHDN and CDR2 FVKESK. The CDR3 loop spans 15 amino acids. Unmatched junction bases numbered 3, after V lost 6 bases and J lost 0 bases. CDR3 amino acids: CASSADRGSYNEQFF. The CDR3, as DNA: TGTGCCAGCAGTGCGGACAGGGGCTCCTACAATGAGCAGTTCTTC.

This clonotype has just a few counts. The chain uses TRBV9 and TRBJ2-1; 9 bases align to TRBD2. This CDR3 is built from 15 residues. Germline CDR1 SGDLS, CDR2 YYNGEE. V shed 4 bases and J 5 bases; nucleotides not matched to a gene: 7. In DNA, the CDR3 is TGTGCCAGCAGCCGGGAGGTAGCGGGGGACAATGAGCAGTTCTTC. Translation gives CASSREVAGDNEQFF.

The rearrangement joins TRBV3-1 to TRBJ2-5; unclear D gene. Looked up from germline, CDR1 is LGHDT and CDR2 is YNNKEL (reference sequence). V gave up 3 bases and J gave up 7 bases, with 9 bases separating them. CDR3 length equals 12 residues. The CDR3 spells CASSHIGGTQYF. The CDR3 nucleotides read TGTGCCAGCAGCCATATCGGTGGGACCCAGTACTTC.

This clonotype has at least ten counts. The chain recombines TRBV12-3 or TRBV12-4 with TRBJ2-1; 10 bases align to TRBD2. CDR3 length equals 15 residues. Trimming cost V 2 bases and J 7 bases; bases outside gene matches: 5. The CDR3 loop is CASSLIAGGSNEQFF. The CDR3 DNA reads as TGTGCCAGCAGTTTAATAGCGGGGGGAAGTAATGAGCAGTTCTTC.

V and J are TRBV6-5 and TRBJ2-1, with 13 nucleotides matching TRBD2. This CDR3 region has 15 residues. CDR1 and CDR2 from the germline V gene are MNHEY and SVGAGI. V shed 3 bases and J 9 bases; nucleotides not matched to a gene: 5. For the CDR3, the DNA is TGTGCCAGCAGTTATTGGACTAGCGGGGGAGGTGAGCAGTTCTTC. Translation: CASSYWTSGGGEQFF.